This T cell receptor (beta chain) was obtained from a study of blood T cell repertoires in COVID-19 (dated by TCRdb to about 2020). Some background on the complete study: Samples covering the acute and convalescent phases of COVID-19 were provided by collaborators in the United States, Italy and Spain. The material from the prospective study consisted of cDNA or gDNA derived from T cells, B-cell-depleted T cells, or PBMCs. The dataset comprised deeply sampled blood TCRbeta repertoires from subjects exposed to, actively infected with, or recovered from COVID-19. The repertoires were released in a freely available public database intended as a resource for research on the immune response to SARS-CoV-2. Samples came from the ongoing ImmuneRACE study (first 160 participants) plus 1,254 subjects from 6 global collaborators. The sample metadata nearly always contained a de-identified subject ID, COVID-19 status, age in years and sex. HLA class I and class II types, where available, came from metadata supplied by the sample provider rather than from assay-based typing. Overall study results and their limits: The amount of clinical and demographic metadata varied by source and participant and was provided uncurated.

Concerning this clone: Its antigen is not yet known. Per-base qualities were not stored, and no clone one base away is much larger.

The immunoSEQ Assay, a bias-controlled multiplex PCR, was used to amplify TCRbeta CDR3 regions from genomic DNA. Per the source publication's procedure: The number of nucleated cells in each sample was estimated by amplification of reference gene primers within the assay. To quantify the absolute abundance of each unique TCRbeta CDR3 rearrangement, sequence reads were collapsed and filtered. Productive Simpson clonality was computed per sample as the square root of Simpson's diversity index over productive rearrangements. The table comes from immuneACCESS by way of TCRdb, which keeps in-frame sequences with V and J called. Part of the clones is missing from these tables; in studies checked, under half for an unresolved V gene and the rest for unknown reasons. From that table come the V and J calls and clone size; the DNA was used to work out D and trimming. The sample data list 200,000 to 250,000 clones, and 85% of these were observed just once. Under 3.5% of the sample lies in the top ten.

Another Seattle source contributed samples from volunteer blood donors who had recovered from COVID-19. Each collaborating institution followed its own protocols to collect whole blood in K2EDTA tubes. For TCRbeta analysis, collaborators shipped samples as frozen whole blood, isolated PBMCs, or DNA extracted from either of those sample types. The sequenced material came from peripheral blood. The source is a man between 50 and 59 years old who had recovered from COVID-19.

The CDR3: CASSMTSGSVYEQFF. The sequenced DNA is TGTGCCAGCAGCATGACTAGCGGGAGTGTCTATGAGCAGTTCTTC. The V gene is TRBV6-5 and the J gene is TRBJ2-1, and 12 junction bases match TRBD2. CDR1 and CDR2 (MNHEY, SVGAGI) derive from the germline V gene. Including the terminal cysteine and phenylalanine, the CDR3 comprises 15 residues. Only CDR3 DNA remains: 45 bases, in frame from the first base. From V the trimming removes 6 bases and from J it removes 8 bases, while the gene matches leave 8 bases of the junction unaccounted for.